Following are 21 T cell receptor beta chains from one sample sequenced in a study of tumor-infiltrating lymphocytes in oesophageal squamous cell carcinoma. A single record per CDR3 protein comes from TCRdb applying MiXCR to the reads. The sample comprises roughly 11,000 distinct CDR3 sequences, around 50% of which are singletons, and around 50% rests with the top ten. The source material was blood. These receptors came from a female donor with esophageal squamous cell carcinoma.

About this clonotype itself: The conserved phenylalanine or tryptophan normally closing the CDR3 is absent here, so this likely arose from a read error. Because the CDR3's place on the DNA is in doubt, the DNA is left out and the CDR3 is given as listed by TCRdb. The chain uses TRBV7-2 and TRBJ2-3; the listed D gene, TRBD2, was not tested against the DNA. CDR1 and CDR2 from the germline V gene are SGHTA and FQGNSA. The CDR3 region is 20 residues in length, termini included. This CDR3 is CASSLSVASGTWSDEQYFGP.

This clonotype was counted ten times or more. The V and J genes are TRBV6-1 and TRBJ2-7, with D perhaps TRBD1 or TRBD2 (6 bases each). CDR1 is MNHNS, CDR2 SASEGT, per germline. V lost 5 bases, J lost 0 bases, and 11 bases lay in between. The CDR3 length is 14 residues. The CDR3 DNA reads TGTGCCAGCAGTTTTGGGGGGCTCTCCTACGAGCAGTACTTC. Its protein is CASSFGGLSYEQYF.

The chain combines TRBV7-2 with TRBJ2-5, with D possibly matching TRBD2 (5 bases). The J call may be faulty, since TRBJ2-1 better matches the DNA end. CDR1 SGHTA and CDR2 FQGNSA come from the germline V gene. This CDR3 has 15 amino acids. The CDR3 here is CASSFGVISGFEQFF. The CDR3 bases are TGTGCCAGCAGCTTTGGGGTAATTTCGGGATTTGAGCAGTTCTTC.

The chain has TRBV7-9 and TRBJ2-3; D not certain. The J call may be incorrect, as the DNA end agrees better with TRBJ2-1. The CDR3 has 12 residues. The germline V gene encodes CDR1 SEHNR and CDR2 FQNEAQ (reference sequence). DNA of the CDR3: TGTGCCAGCAGCTTAGAGGCTAGTGAGCAGTTCTTC. Amino acid sequence: CASSLEASEQFF.

V is TRBV7-2 and J is TRBJ2-1; D might be TRBD1 (5 bases). Per germline, CDR1 SGHTA and CDR2 FQGNSA. V was cut by 1 base and J by 7 bases, with 14 bases left in between. CDR3 length: 15 amino acids. In nucleotides, the CDR3 is TGTGCCAGCAGCTTAGGGGTAGGGGCCCCAAATGAGCAGTTCTTC. Translated, it gives CASSLGVGAPNEQFF.

The chain carries TRBV28 and TRBJ2-7; perhaps TRBD1 as D (5 bases). The CDR3 is made up of 15 amino acids. Germline values: CDR1 MDHEN, CDR2 SYDVKM. The V gene lost 5 bases and the J gene lost 3 bases, with 17 bases spanning the gap. As DNA, the CDR3 is TGTGCCAGCAGTGCCACGGTGGGGCAGGGCTACGAGCAGTACTTC. This gives the protein CASSATVGQGYEQYF. The entire variable domain, with the rest obtained from reference TRBV28 and TRBJ2-7, is as follows: DVKVTQSSRYLVKRTGEKVFLECVQDMDHENMFWYRQDPGLGLRLIYFSYDVKMKEKGDIPEGYSVSREKKERFSLILESASTNQTSMYLCASSATVGQGYEQYFGPGTRLTVT.

On this clonotype itself: It may be a read error: a sequence one base away is much more abundant. The rearrangement uses TRBV5-8 and TRBJ2-5; 8 bases are a match to TRBD1. This CDR3 has 15 residues. With 0 bases clipped from V and 11 bases from J, the junction kept 12 bases outside the gene matches. Germline V CDR1 and CDR2: SGHTS, YDEGEE. The CDR3 nucleotides read TGTGCCAGCAGCTTGGCAGGGGGCGATTGGCATGAGCAGTACTTC. Translating it yields CASSLAGGDWHEQYF.

The chain carries TRBV12-3 or TRBV12-4 and TRBJ2-3, with 9 bases identical to TRBD1. This CDR3 contains 16 residues. V trimming: 6 bases; J trimming: 6 bases; junction bases outside the gene matches: 13. The CDR3: CASSPGQGRGGDTQYF. As DNA, the CDR3 is TGTGCCAGCAGCCCTGGACAGGGGAGGGGTGGGGATACGCAGTATTTT.

This rearrangement joins TRBV12-3 or TRBV12-4 to TRBJ2-5; 10 bases agree with TRBD2. The DNA end lines up better with TRBJ2-1; the J call may be wrong. The CDR3 covers 16 residues. CDR3 loop: CASSLIGLAGVDEQFF. In DNA, the CDR3 is TGTGCCAGCAGTTTAATAGGGCTAGCGGGAGTCGATGAGCAGTTCTTC.

V usage is TRBV7-8 and J usage is TRBJ1-2; 7 bases line up with TRBD1. CDR3 length: 14 residues. CDR1 SGHVS and CDR2 FQNEAQ come from the germline V gene. Trimming cost V 5 bases and J 8 bases; bases outside gene matches: 11. CDR3 nucleotides: TGTGCCAGCAGCCAAGGGACAGCCGTTGGAGGCTACACCTTC. Translating it yields CASSQGTAVGGYTF.

DNA of the CDR3: TGTGCCAGCAGCCCGTTTCGGAGCGACTACAATGAGCAGTTCTTC. Translating it yields CASSPFRSDYNEQFF. The chain carries TRBV12-3 or TRBV12-4 and TRBJ2-1; D is undetermined. The CDR3 spans 15 residues. V lost 6 bases and J 3 bases, leaving 15 bases between the germline ends.

In its sample, this clonotype was seen a few times. The V call is TRBV6-1, the J call TRBJ2-3; TRBD2 agrees at 13 bases. The DNA end is a closer match to TRBJ2-1, so the J assignment may be wrong. Germline-derived CDR1 and CDR2 are MNHNS and SASEGT. This CDR3 region has 15 residues. This CDR3 reads CASSYTSGGVNEQFF. The CDR3 DNA sequence: TGTGCCAGCAGTTATACTAGCGGGGGGGTGAATGAGCAGTTCTTC.

The rearrangement uses TRBV7-2 and TRBJ2-3; TRBD2 aligns across 9 bases. In germline, CDR1 is SGHTA, CDR2 FQGNSA. V was pared by 5 bases and J by 2 bases, with 8 bases of the junction left unmatched. CDR3 length equals 16 residues. The CDR3 sequence: CASSQGLAGNTDTQYF. CDR3 coding DNA: TGTGCCAGCAGCCAGGGGCTAGCGGGAAACACAGATACGCAGTATTTT.

The sample holds a few counts of this clonotype. The chain is built from TRBV7-3 and TRBJ2-7; D not resolved. Near its end, the DNA agrees better with TRBJ2-1, so the J call may be wrong. CDR3 length: 16 residues. The germline V gene encodes CDR1 SGHTA and CDR2 FQGTGA. This chain's CDR3 is CASSTEATRAWNEQFF. For the CDR3, the DNA is TGTGCCAGCAGCACCGAAGCGACTCGAGCATGGAATGAGCAGTTCTTC.

The chain joins TRBV11-3 to TRBJ2-7, with 10 bases identical to TRBD1. TRBJ2-5 explains the end of the DNA better; the J call may be wrong. This CDR3 is 14 amino acids long. The V gene's germline CDR1 is SGHNT and CDR2 YENEEA. Here the CDR3 reads CASSRQGAGETQYF. CDR3 DNA sequence: TGTGCCAGCAGCCGACAGGGGGCAGGAGAGACCCAGTACTTC.

This clonotype appeared once. This chain joins TRBV7-9 and TRBJ2-5; D is possibly TRBD1 (5 bases). With 8 bases removed from V and 5 bases from J, the gap between germline ends came to 21 bases. There are 15 residues in the CDR3. Germline CDR1 is SEHNR and CDR2 is FQNEAQ (reference sequence). The CDR3 spells CASGGRTVPGETQYF. Written as DNA, the CDR3 is TGTGCCAGCGGCGGCCGGACCGTTCCAGGGGAGACCCAGTACTTC.

This sequence joins TRBV7-9 and TRBJ2-1, with D maybe TRBD2 (5 bases). The closer fit of TRBJ2-5 to the DNA end suggests the J call may be wrong. In germline, CDR1 is SEHNR, CDR2 FQNEAQ (reference sequence). The CDR3 loop spans 12 amino acids. Here the CDR3 DNA reads TGTGCCAGCAGCATAGGGAGTGAGACCCAGTACTTC. This translates into CASSIGSETQYF.

The chain employs TRBV7-9 and TRBJ1-1, with 8 bases that match TRBD1. Germline lookup yields CDR1 SEHNR and CDR2 FQNEAQ (reference sequence). V was clipped by 6 bases and J by 3 bases; unmatched bases: 6. The CDR3 runs 14 residues. DNA for the CDR3: TGTGCCAGCAGGAGAGGACAGGGAGACACTGAAGCTTTCTTT. This gives the protein CASRRGQGDTEAFF.

The CDR3 DNA reads TGTGCCAGCACCCCACGGGGGAGGGAGTTCGCAGATACGCAGTATTTT. Its protein is CASTPRGREFADTQYF. The chain is built from TRBV6-8 and TRBJ2-3; 7 bases line up with TRBD2. The CDR3 has 16 amino acids. In germline, CDR1 is MNHGY, CDR2 SAAAGT. V lost 7 bases to trimming and J lost 4 bases; unmatched junction nucleotides: 14.

The rearrangement joins TRBV7-3 to TRBJ2-6; perhaps TRBD2 as D (6 bases). The DNA end is more similar to TRBJ2-1, so the J call may be wrong. The CDR3 runs to 15 residues. Germline V gives CDR1 SGHTA, CDR2 FQGTGA. In DNA form, the CDR3 reads TGTGCCAGCAGCTTATATTCGGGAGAAGGGAATGAGCAGTTCTTC. It encodes CASSLYSGEGNEQFF.

The sample holds one count of this clonotype. The V call is TRBV12-3 or TRBV12-4, the J call TRBJ2-1, with no clear D. Trimming removed 1 base from V and 13 bases from J, with 11 bases in between. The CDR3 is made up of 12 amino acids. DNA of the CDR3: TGTGCCAGCAGTTTAGGGGGTCCTCATCAGTTCTTC. Its protein is CASSLGGPHQFF.